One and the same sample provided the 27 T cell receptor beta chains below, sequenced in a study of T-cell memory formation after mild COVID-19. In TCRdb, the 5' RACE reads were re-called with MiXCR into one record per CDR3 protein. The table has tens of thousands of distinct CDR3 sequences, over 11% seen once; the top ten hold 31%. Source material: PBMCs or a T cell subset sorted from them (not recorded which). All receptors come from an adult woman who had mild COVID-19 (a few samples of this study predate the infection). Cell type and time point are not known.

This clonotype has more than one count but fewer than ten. CDR3 sequence: CASSPLLDAGKTNRELFF. The CDR3 region has the DNA TGTGCCAGCAGCCCTCTTCTCGACGCGGGAAAGACTAACCGGGAGCTGTTTTTT. The chain links TRBV3-1 to TRBJ2-2; the D gene is possibly TRBD2 (6 bases). CDR3 length: 18 residues. The germline gives CDR1 LGHDT, CDR2 YNNKEL (reference sequence). Trimming stripped 4 bases from V and 9 bases from J, with 27 bases between.

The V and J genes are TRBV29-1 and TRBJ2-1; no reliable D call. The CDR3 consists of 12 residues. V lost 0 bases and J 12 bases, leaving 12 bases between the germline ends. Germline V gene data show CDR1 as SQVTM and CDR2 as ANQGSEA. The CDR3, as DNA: TGCAGCGTTGAAGACGGTCCCGTAGGGCAGTTCTTC. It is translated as CSVEDGPVGQFF.

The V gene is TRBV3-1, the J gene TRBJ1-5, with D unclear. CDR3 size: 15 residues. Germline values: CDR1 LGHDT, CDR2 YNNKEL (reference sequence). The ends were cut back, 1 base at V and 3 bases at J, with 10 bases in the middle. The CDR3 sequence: CASSQATDLNQPQHF. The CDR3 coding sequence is TGTGCCAGCAGCCAAGCCACAGACCTCAATCAGCCCCAGCATTTT.

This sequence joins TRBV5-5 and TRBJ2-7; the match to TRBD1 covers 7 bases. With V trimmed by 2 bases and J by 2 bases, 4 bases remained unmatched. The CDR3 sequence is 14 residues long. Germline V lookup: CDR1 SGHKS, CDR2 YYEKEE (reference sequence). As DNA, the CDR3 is TGTGCCAGCAGCTTTGACAGGGCTACCTACGAGCAGTACTTC. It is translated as CASSFDRATYEQYF.

CDR3 nucleotide sequence: TGTGCCAGCAGTTGGTCGACTAGCGGGGAGGAAATCGATGAGCAGTTCTTC. Translated, it gives CASSWSTSGEEIDEQFF. V and J are TRBV6-5 and TRBJ2-1, with 11 bases identical to TRBD2. V shed 4 bases and J 8 bases; nucleotides not matched to a gene: 13. The CDR3 consists of 17 residues. Germline values: CDR1 MNHEY, CDR2 SVGAGI.

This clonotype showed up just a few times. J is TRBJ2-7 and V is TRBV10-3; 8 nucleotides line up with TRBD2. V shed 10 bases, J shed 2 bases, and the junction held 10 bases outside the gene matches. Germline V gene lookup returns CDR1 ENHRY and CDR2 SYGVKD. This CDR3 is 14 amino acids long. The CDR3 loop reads CATNSERGTYEQYF. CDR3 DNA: TGTGCCACCAACTCGGAGCGGGGGACCTACGAGCAGTACTTC.

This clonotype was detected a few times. The CDR3 coding sequence is TGCGCCAGCAGCCCCGGGATTGGTTACAATGAGCAGTTCTTC. Encoded protein: CASSPGIGYNEQFF. J is TRBJ2-1 and V is TRBV4-3; D is possibly TRBD2 (5 bases). Trimming took off 4 bases at V and 4 bases at J, with 11 bases between the two ends. There are 14 residues in the CDR3. Germline V gives CDR1 LGHNA, CDR2 YSLEER.

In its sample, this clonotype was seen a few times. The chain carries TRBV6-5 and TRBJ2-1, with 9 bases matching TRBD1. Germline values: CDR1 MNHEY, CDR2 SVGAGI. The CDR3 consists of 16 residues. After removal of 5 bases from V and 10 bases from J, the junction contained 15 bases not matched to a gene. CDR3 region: CASSRDRGTQHVEQFF. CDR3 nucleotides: TGTGCCAGCAGTCGCGACAGGGGGACCCAGCATGTGGAGCAGTTCTTC.

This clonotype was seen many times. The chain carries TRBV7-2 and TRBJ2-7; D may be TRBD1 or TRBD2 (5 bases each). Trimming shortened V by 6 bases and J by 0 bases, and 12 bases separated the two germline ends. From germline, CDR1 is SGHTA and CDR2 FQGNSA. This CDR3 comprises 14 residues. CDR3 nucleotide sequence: TGTGCCAGCAGTACGGGACCCTTCTCCTACGAGCAGTACTTC. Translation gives CASSTGPFSYEQYF.

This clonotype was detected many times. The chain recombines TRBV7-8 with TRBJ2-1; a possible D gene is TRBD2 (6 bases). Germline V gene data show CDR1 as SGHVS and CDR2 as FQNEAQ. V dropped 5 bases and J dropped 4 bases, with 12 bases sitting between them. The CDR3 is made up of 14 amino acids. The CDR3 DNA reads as TGTGCCAGCAGCCCACGGGAGCCATACAATGAGCAGTTCTTC. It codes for CASSPREPYNEQFF.

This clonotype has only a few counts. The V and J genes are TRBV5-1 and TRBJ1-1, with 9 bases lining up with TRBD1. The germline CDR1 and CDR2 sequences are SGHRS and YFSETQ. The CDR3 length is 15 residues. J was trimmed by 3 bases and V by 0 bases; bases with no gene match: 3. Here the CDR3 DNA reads TGCGCCAGCAGCTTGGGGACAGGGGAAGACACTGAAGCTTTCTTT. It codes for CASSLGTGEDTEAFF.

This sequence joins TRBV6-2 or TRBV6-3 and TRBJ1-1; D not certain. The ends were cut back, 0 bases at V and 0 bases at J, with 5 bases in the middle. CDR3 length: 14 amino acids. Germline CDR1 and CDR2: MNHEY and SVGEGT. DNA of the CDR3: TGTGCCAGCAGTTACTCCCCGCTGAACACTGAAGCTTTCTTT. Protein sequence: CASSYSPLNTEAFF.

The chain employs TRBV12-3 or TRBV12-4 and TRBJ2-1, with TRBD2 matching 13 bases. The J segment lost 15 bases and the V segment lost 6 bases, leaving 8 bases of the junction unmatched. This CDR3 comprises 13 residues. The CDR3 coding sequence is TGTGCCAGCAGCCCGGGACTAGCGGGGTCGGGGTTCTTC. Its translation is CASSPGLAGSGFF.

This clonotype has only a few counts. DNA for the CDR3: TGTGCCAGCAGCCCGAGGCTAGCGGGAGGGCCTGTAATCTACGAGCAGTACTTC. It is translated as CASSPRLAGGPVIYEQYF. The rearrangement uses TRBV6-6 and TRBJ2-7, with TRBD2 matching 12 bases. The germline V gene has CDR1 MNHNY and CDR2 SVGAGI (reference sequence). The CDR3 loop spans 18 amino acids. The V and J ends lost 6 bases and 3 bases, in that order; junction bases with no gene match: 15.

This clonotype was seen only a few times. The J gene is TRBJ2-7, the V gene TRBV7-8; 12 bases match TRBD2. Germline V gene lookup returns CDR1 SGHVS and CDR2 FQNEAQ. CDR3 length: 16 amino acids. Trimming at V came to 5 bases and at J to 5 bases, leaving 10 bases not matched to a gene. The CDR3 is CASSPTSSGRGHEQYF. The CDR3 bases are TGTGCCAGCAGCCCAACTTCTAGCGGGAGGGGTCACGAGCAGTACTTC.

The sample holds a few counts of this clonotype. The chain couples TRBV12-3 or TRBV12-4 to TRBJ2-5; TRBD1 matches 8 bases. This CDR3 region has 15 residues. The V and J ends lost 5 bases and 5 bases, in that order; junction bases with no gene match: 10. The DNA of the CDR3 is TGTGCCAGCAGTACCGGACAGGGCATTGAGGAGACCCAGTACTTC. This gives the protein CASSTGQGIEETQYF.

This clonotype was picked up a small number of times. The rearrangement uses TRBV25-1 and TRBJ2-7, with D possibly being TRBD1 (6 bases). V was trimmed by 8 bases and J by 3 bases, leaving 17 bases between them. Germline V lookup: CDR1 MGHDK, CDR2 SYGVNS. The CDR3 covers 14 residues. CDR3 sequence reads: CASASIQGYYEQYF. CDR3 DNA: TGTGCCAGCGCATCGATCCAGGGGTACTACGAGCAGTACTTC.

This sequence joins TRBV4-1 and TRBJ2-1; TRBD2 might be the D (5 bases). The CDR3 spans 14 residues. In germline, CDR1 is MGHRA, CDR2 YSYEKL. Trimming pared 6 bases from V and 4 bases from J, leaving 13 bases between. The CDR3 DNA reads TGCGCCAGCAGTTACCGGACGGGATACAATGAGCAGTTCTTC. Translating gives CASSYRTGYNEQFF.

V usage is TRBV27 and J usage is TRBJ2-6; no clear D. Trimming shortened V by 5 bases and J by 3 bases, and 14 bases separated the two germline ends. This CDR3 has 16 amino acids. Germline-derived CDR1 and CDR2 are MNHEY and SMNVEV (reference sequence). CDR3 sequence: CASSPIPPNGANVLTF. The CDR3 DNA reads TGTGCCAGCAGTCCGATACCCCCAAATGGGGCCAACGTCCTGACTTTC.

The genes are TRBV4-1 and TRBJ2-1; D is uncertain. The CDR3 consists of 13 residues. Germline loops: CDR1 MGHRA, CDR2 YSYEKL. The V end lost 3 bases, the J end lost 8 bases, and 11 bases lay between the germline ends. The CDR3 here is CASSQAIIDEQFF. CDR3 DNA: TGCGCCAGCAGCCAGGCGATCATCGATGAGCAGTTCTTC.

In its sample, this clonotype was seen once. The CDR3 region has the DNA TGTGCCAGCAGTCCCGGGCGGGATGGCACAGATACGCAGTATTTT. The encoded protein is CASSPGRDGTDTQYF. The gene calls are TRBV6-2 or TRBV6-3 and TRBJ2-3, with D perhaps TRBD2 (6 bases). CDR1 and CDR2 from the germline V gene are MNHEY and SVGEGT. The CDR3 totals 15 residues. V gave up 5 bases and J gave up 1 base, with 13 bases separating them.

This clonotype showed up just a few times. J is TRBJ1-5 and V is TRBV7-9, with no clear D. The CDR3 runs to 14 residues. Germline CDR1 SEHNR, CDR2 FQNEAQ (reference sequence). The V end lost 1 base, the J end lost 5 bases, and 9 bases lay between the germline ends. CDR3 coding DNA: TGTGCCAGCAGCTTAGGGGCGGGCGATCAGCCCCAGCATTTT. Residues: CASSLGAGDQPQHF.

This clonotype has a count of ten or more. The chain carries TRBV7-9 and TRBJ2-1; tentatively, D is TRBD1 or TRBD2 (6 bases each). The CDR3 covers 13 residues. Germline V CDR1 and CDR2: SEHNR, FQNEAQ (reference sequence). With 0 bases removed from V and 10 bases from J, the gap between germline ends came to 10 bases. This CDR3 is CASSLAGGQEQFF. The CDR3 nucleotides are TGTGCCAGCAGCTTAGCTGGGGGGCAAGAGCAGTTCTTC. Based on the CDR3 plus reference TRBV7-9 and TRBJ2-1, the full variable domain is DTGVSQNPRHKITKRGQNVTFRCDPISEHNRLYWYRQTLGQGPEFLTYFQNEAQLEKSRLLSDRFSAERPKGSFSTLEIQRTEQGDSAMYLCASSLAGGQEQFFGPGTRLTVL.

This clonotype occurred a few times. The CDR3 DNA sequence: TGTGCCAGTAGTACCTCCTTCGGGGCGGGAGATGGTACCGAATTCTCCTACGAGCAGTACTTC. Translating gives CASSTSFGAGDGTEFSYEQYF. The chain joins TRBV19 to TRBJ2-7; 7 nucleotides agree with TRBD2. This CDR3 is built from 21 residues. The V gene's germline CDR1 is LNHDA and CDR2 SQIVND (reference sequence). V lost 4 bases to trimming and J lost 0 bases; unmatched junction nucleotides: 24.

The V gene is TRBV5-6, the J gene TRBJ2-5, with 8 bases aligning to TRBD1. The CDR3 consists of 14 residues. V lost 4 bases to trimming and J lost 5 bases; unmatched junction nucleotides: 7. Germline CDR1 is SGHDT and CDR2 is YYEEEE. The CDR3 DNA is TGTGCCAGCAGCCGAGGACAGGGAGCCGAGACCCAGTACTTC. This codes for CASSRGQGAETQYF.

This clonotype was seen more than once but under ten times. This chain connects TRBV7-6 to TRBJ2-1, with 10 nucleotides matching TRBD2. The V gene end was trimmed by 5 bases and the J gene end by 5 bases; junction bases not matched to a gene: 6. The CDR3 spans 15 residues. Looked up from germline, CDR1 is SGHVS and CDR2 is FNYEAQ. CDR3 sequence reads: CASSDLAGVNNEQFF. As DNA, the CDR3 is TGTGCCAGCAGCGATCTAGCGGGAGTAAACAATGAGCAGTTCTTC.

CDR3 nucleotide sequence: TGTGCCAGCAGCACCCCCCGGGGGGGCAATGAGCAGTTCTTC. Translated, it gives CASSTPRGGNEQFF. The chain recombines TRBV7-9 with TRBJ2-1, with 8 bases identical to TRBD2. Per germline, CDR1 SEHNR and CDR2 FQNEAQ (reference sequence). V was pared by 5 bases and J by 6 bases, with 6 bases of the junction left unmatched. The CDR3 has 14 residues.